The source of this T cell receptor (beta chain) is a study of CD8 T cells in ankylosing spondylitis. TCRdb re-called the 5' RACE reads through MiXCR, storing one row per CDR3 protein. Found here are about 360,000 distinct CDR3 sequences, 20% to 25% of them singletons; the top ten hold around 14%. Findings of the study overall: In the blood and synovial fluid of reactive arthritis, some motif variants had been previously reported. Reported data indicate significant enrichment of disease-linked clones within matched ankylosing spondylitis synovial fluid. Disease-linked clones bore a CD8+ phenotype, appearing relatively rarely in peripheral blood.

V lost 0 bases, J lost 7 bases, and 14 bases lay in between. The CDR3 consists of 15 residues. CDR1 and CDR2 from the germline V gene are SGHRS and YFSETQ. In its sample, this clonotype was seen a few times. Its target is not known. V is TRBV5-1 and J is TRBJ2-1; possibly TRBD2 for D (6 bases). The source is a male donor with ankylosing spondylitis or in good health (not recorded which). Material: blood, either unsorted or a sorted T cell fraction (not recorded which). The CDR3 loop is CASSLDAGRTNEQFF. CDR3 nucleotide sequence: TGCGCCAGCAGCTTGGATGCGGGGCGGACGAATGAGCAGTTCTTC.